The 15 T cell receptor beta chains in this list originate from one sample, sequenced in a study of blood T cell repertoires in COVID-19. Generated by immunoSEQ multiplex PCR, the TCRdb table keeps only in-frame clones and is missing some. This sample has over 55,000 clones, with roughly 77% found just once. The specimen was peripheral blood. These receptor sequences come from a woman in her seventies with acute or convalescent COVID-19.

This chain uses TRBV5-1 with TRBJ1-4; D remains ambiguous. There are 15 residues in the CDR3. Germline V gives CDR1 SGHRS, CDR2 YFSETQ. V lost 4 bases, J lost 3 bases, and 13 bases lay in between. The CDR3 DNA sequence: TGCGCCAGCAGCCGAACTGCCCCGCCTAATGAAAAACTGTTTTTT. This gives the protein CASSRTAPPNEKLFF.

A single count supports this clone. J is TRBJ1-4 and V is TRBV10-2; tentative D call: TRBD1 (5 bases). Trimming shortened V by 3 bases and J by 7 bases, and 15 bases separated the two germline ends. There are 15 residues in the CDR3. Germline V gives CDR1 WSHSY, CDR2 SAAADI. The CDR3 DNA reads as TGCGCCAGCAGTGATTTCGGAGGGGTCGGTGAAAAACTGTTTTTT. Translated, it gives CASSDFGGVGEKLFF.

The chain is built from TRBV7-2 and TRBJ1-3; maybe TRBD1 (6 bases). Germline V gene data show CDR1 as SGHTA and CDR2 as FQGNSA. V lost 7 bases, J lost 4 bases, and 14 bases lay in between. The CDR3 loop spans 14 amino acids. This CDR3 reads CASNTRGGGNTIYF. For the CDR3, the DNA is TGTGCCAGCAACACCAGGGGCGGGGGAAACACCATATATTTT.

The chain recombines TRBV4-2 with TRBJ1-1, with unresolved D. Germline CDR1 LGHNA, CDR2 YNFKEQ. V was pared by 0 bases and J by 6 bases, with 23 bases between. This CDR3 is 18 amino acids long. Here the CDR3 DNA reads TGTGCCAGCAGCCAAGAGGTCAGGAGCCGAACGGGGAGCGCTGAAGCTTTCTTT. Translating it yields CASSQEVRSRTGSAEAFF.

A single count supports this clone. Written as DNA, the CDR3 is TGTGCCAGTAGTAGCCGAGGATTCTACGAGCAGTACTTC. It codes for CASSSRGFYEQYF. The chain uses TRBV19 and TRBJ2-7; D unclear. The V gene's germline CDR1 is LNHDA and CDR2 SQIVND (reference sequence). The CDR3 spans 13 residues. Trimming took off 4 bases at V and 3 bases at J, with 10 bases between the two ends.

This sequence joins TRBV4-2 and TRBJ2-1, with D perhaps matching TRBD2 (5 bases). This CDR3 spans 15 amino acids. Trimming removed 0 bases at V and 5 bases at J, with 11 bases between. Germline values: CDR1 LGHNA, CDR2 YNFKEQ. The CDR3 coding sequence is TGTGCCAGCAGCCAAGAGACCCTCGGGGACAATGAGCAGTTCTTC. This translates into CASSQETLGDNEQFF.

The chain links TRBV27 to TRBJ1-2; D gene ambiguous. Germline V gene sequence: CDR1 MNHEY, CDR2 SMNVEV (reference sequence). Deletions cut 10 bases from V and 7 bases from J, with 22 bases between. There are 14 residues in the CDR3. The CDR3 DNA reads TGTGCCACAAGCGAGAGATCTTTAGTTGGTGGCTACACCTTC. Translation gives CATSERSLVGGYTF.

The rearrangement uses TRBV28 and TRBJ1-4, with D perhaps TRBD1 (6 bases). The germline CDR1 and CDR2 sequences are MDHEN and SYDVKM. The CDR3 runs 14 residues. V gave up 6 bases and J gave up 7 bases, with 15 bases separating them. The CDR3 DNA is TGTGCCAGCAGCTCCTACAGGGAGGGTGAAAAACTGTTTTTT. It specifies CASSSYREGEKLFF.

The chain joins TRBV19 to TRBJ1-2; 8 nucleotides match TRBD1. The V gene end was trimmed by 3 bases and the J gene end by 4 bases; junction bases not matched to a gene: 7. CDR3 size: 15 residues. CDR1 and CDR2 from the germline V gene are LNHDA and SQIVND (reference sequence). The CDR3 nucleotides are TGTGCCAGTAGTATGGGGTCAGGGGGCGCCTATGGCTACACCTTC. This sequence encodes CASSMGSGGAYGYTF.

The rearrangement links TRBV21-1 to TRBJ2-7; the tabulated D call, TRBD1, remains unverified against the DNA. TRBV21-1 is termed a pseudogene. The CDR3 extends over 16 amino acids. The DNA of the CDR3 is TGTGCCAGCAGCAGTAAAGGACAGGGGGCGAGGAACGAGCAGTACTTC. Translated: CASSSKGQGARNEQYF.

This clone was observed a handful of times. The CDR3 region has the DNA TGCGCCAGCAGTGATGGGGGGGGTGGATCAGAAGAGACCCAGTACTTC. Translation: CASSDGGGGSEETQYF. The chain combines TRBV10-2 with TRBJ2-5, with TRBD2 matching 7 bases. CDR3 size: 16 residues. With V trimmed by 3 bases and J by 3 bases, 10 bases remained unmatched. Germline loops: CDR1 WSHSY, CDR2 SAAADI.

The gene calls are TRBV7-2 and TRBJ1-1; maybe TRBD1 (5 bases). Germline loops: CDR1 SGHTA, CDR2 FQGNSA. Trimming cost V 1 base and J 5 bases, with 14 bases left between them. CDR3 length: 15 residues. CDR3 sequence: CASSLGGRVMTEAFF. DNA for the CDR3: TGTGCCAGCAGCTTAGGCGGCAGGGTAATGACTGAAGCTTTCTTT.

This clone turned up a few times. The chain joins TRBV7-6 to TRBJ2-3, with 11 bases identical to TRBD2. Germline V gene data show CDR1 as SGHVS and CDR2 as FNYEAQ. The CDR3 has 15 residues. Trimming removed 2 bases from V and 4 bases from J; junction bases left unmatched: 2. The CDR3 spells CASSLTSGRADTQYF. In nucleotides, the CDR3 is TGTGCCAGCAGCTTAACTAGCGGGAGAGCAGATACGCAGTATTTT. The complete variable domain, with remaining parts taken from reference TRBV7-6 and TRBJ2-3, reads GAGVSQSPRYKVTKRGQDVALRCDPISGHVSLYWYRQALGQGPEFLTYFNYEAQQDKSGLPNDRFSAERPEGSISTLTIQRTEQRDSAMYRCASSLTSGRADTQYFGPGTRLTVL.

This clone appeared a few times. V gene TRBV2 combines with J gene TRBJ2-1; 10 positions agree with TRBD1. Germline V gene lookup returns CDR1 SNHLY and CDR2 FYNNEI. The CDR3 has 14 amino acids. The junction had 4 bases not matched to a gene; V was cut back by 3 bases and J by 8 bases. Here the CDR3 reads CASSEGTGADEQFF. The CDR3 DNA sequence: TGTGCCAGCAGTGAGGGGACAGGGGCGGATGAGCAGTTCTTC.

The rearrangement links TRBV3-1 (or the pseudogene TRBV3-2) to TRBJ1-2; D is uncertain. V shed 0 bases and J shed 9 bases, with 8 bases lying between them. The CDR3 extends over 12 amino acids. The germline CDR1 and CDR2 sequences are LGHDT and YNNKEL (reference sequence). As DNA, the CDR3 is TGTGCCAGCAGCCAAGATAAGAGTAGCTACACCTTC. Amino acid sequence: CASSQDKSSYTF.